This passage covers 20 T cell receptor beta chains from one sample sequenced in a study of blood T cell repertoires in COVID-19. Clones were read by immunoSEQ multiplex PCR, and TCRdb kept only the in-frame ones, dropping some. Here the sample spans roughly 56,000 clones, 89% being singletons. The specimen sequenced was peripheral blood. These receptors were obtained from a woman aged 60 to 75 with COVID-19, enrolled during active disease.

The CDR3: CASSPGGSGRGETQYF. CDR3 in DNA: TGTGCCAGCAGCCCCGGGGGTAGCGGGAGGGGGGAGACCCAGTACTTC. V gene TRBV11-3 combines with J gene TRBJ2-5; 11 positions agree with TRBD2. The CDR3 runs 16 residues. From germline, CDR1 is SGHNT and CDR2 YENEEA. J was trimmed by 5 bases and V by 5 bases; bases with no gene match: 10.

The chain is built from TRBV6-6 and TRBJ2-1; D is possibly TRBD1 (6 bases). The V gene's germline CDR1 is MNHNY and CDR2 SVGAGI (reference sequence). This CDR3 has 16 residues. V dropped 0 bases and J dropped 4 bases, with 13 bases sitting between them. DNA for the CDR3: TGTGCCAGCAGTTACTCTAGGGGGAGCTCTTACAATGAGCAGTTCTTC. Protein: CASSYSRGSSYNEQFF.

There are a few counts of this clone. The rearrangement joins TRBV28 to TRBJ1-2; unclear D gene. This CDR3 comprises 11 residues. V was trimmed by 6 bases and J by 2 bases, leaving 4 bases between them. Looked up from germline, CDR1 is MDHEN and CDR2 is SYDVKM. The CDR3 reads CASSGNYGYTF. CDR3 DNA sequence: TGTGCCAGCAGCGGGAACTATGGCTACACCTTC.

V usage is TRBV11-2 and J usage is TRBJ2-7; a possible D gene is TRBD1 (6 bases). Looked up from germline, CDR1 is SGHAT and CDR2 is FQNNGV. With 0 bases removed from V and 4 bases from J, the gap between germline ends came to 16 bases. This CDR3 region has 16 residues. CDR3 amino acids: CASSLDLGRGVYEQYF. In DNA, the CDR3 is TGTGCCAGCAGCTTAGATCTTGGCAGGGGTGTGTACGAGCAGTACTTC. The full variable domain, completed using reference TRBV11-2 and TRBJ2-7, is EAGVAQSPRYKIIEKRQSVAFWCNPISGHATLYWYQQILGQGPKLLIQFQNNGVVDDSQLPKDRFSAERLKGVDSTLKIQPAKLEDSAVYLCASSLDLGRGVYEQYFGPGTRLTVT.

The genes are TRBV15 and TRBJ1-4; 10 bases align to TRBD1. Germline values: CDR1 LNHNV, CDR2 YYDKDF (reference sequence). This CDR3 is 14 amino acids long. The V and J ends lost 5 bases and 5 bases, in that order; junction bases with no gene match: 2. The CDR3 region is CATSGGQGNEKLFF. The CDR3 bases are TGTGCCACCAGCGGGGGACAGGGGAATGAAAAACTGTTTTTT.

The gene calls are TRBV18 and TRBJ2-7; 8 nucleotides agree with TRBD2. This CDR3 contains 16 residues. V was pared by 3 bases and J by 5 bases, with 12 bases of the junction left unmatched. CDR1 and CDR2 from the germline V gene are KGHSH and LQKENI. DNA for the CDR3: TGTGCCAGCTCACCGAAGGAAGCGGGAGTATCGGACGAGCAGTACTTC. Translating it yields CASSPKEAGVSDEQYF.

The rearrangement links TRBV5-5 to TRBJ1-4; no reliable D call. This CDR3 spans 17 amino acids. Deletions cut 3 bases from V and 0 bases from J, with 15 bases between. Germline CDR1 is SGHKS and CDR2 is YYEKEE (reference sequence). Written as DNA, the CDR3 is TGTGCCAGCAGCTCGCCAGGCAGCCCATCAACTAATGAAAAACTGTTTTTT. Translated, it gives CASSSPGSPSTNEKLFF.

This chain uses TRBV5-6 with TRBJ1-5; 9 bases match TRBD1. The CDR3 has 16 amino acids. Germline CDR1 SGHDT, CDR2 YYEEEE. J lost 0 bases, V lost 6 bases, and 7 bases had no gene match. This CDR3 is CASKGQGPNSNQPQHF. DNA of the CDR3: TGTGCCAGCAAGGGACAGGGCCCTAATAGCAATCAGCCCCAGCATTTT.

The V call is TRBV7-6, the J call TRBJ2-5; TRBD1 might be the D (7 bases). Trimming took 0 bases from V and 5 from J, leaving 13 bases between them. The germline V gene has CDR1 SGHVS and CDR2 FNYEAQ. This CDR3 contains 15 residues. The CDR3: CASSLAGGRGETQYF. CDR3 DNA: TGTGCCAGCAGCTTAGCAGGGGGCCGGGGGGAGACCCAGTACTTC.

The chain is built from TRBV24-1 and TRBJ2-1, with D maybe TRBD2 (6 bases). V was clipped by 0 bases and J by 15 bases, with 11 bases between them. The CDR3 contains 12 residues. In germline, CDR1 is KGHDR, CDR2 SFDVKD. This CDR3 reads CATSDLGGVWFF. The DNA for the CDR3 is TGTGCCACCAGTGATTTGGGAGGGGTGTGGTTCTTC.

The CDR3 region has the DNA TGCGCCAGCAGCCAGGGACTAGCGGGGGCCTCACTGCAAGAGACCCAGTACTTC. Its translation: CASSQGLAGASLQETQYF. This chain connects TRBV4-1 to TRBJ2-5, with 14 positions matching TRBD2. The CDR3 totals 18 residues. Germline trimming cut 3 bases from V and 2 bases from J; bases unmatched to any gene: 8. The germline V gene has CDR1 MGHRA and CDR2 YSYEKL.

The chain has TRBV14 and TRBJ2-7; possibly TRBD2 for D (5 bases). CDR3 length: 16 residues. Trimming removed 4 bases from V and 4 bases from J, with 20 bases in between. Per the germline V gene, CDR1 is SGHDN and CDR2 is FVKESK. The CDR3 is CASSLLPLATLYEQYF. The CDR3 DNA is TGTGCCAGCAGCCTTCTCCCCCTAGCAACCTTATACGAGCAGTACTTC. The full variable domain, rest sourced from reference TRBV14 and TRBJ2-7, is EAGVTQFPSHSVIEKGQTVTLRCDPISGHDNLYWYRRVMGKEIKFLLHFVKESKQDESGMPNNRFLAERTGGTYSTLKVQPAELEDSGVYFCASSLLPLATLYEQYFGPGTRLTVT.

J is TRBJ2-6 and V is TRBV24-1; a possible D gene is TRBD1 (6 bases). Trimming removed 6 bases at V and 5 bases at J, with 19 bases between. Looked up from germline, CDR1 is KGHDR and CDR2 is SFDVKD. This CDR3 spans 17 amino acids. In nucleotides, the CDR3 is TGTGCCACCAGTAAGGGGGAACCCCTCTGGAGGGCCAACGTCCTGACTTTC. Protein sequence: CATSKGEPLWRANVLTF.

V and J are TRBV27 and TRBJ2-5, with 10 positions matching TRBD2. There are 16 residues in the CDR3. The germline V gene encodes CDR1 MNHEY and CDR2 SMNVEV (reference sequence). The junction had 16 bases not matched to a gene; V was cut back by 10 bases and J by 5 bases. CDR3 coding DNA: TGTGCCACCAGACTCCTTAGCGGGGGGTTAGAGGAGACCCAGTACTTC. Translating it yields CATRLLSGGLEETQYF.

The chain joins TRBV7-2 to TRBJ2-2, with 7 bases lining up with TRBD2. Germline V gives CDR1 SGHTA, CDR2 FQGNSA. The CDR3 is 16 residues long. V was pared by 5 bases and J by 1 base, with 7 bases of the junction left unmatched. The CDR3 DNA reads as TGTGCCAGCAGCCTGAGGGGAGGGTGGAACACCGGGGAGCTGTTTTTT. Translating it yields CASSLRGGWNTGELFF. Combining the CDR3 with reference TRBV7-2 and TRBJ2-2 gives the whole variable domain GAGVSQSPSNKVTEKGKDVELRCDPISGHTALYWYRQSLGQGLEFLIYFQGNSAPDKSGLPSDRFSAERTGGSVSTLTIQRTQQEDSAVYLCASSLRGGWNTGELFFGEGSRLTVL.

In its sample, this clone was seen once. The chain is built from TRBV2 and TRBJ1-4; D is perhaps TRBD1 (6 bases). V was cut by 5 bases and J by 8 bases, with 15 bases left in between. The germline CDR1 and CDR2 sequences are SNHLY and FYNNEI. The CDR3 runs to 14 residues. The CDR3 protein is CASSLTGRGEKLFF. The CDR3 DNA reads TGTGCCAGCAGTCTTACAGGGCGGGGGGAAAAACTGTTTTTT. The full variable domain, completed using reference TRBV2 and TRBJ1-4, is EPEVTQTPSHQVTQMGQEVILRCVPISNHLYFYWYRQILGQKVEFLVSFYNNEISEKSEIFDDQFSVERPDGSNFTLKIRSTKLEDSAMYFCASSLTGRGEKLFFGSGTQLSVL.

This clone was recorded only once. The V and J genes are TRBV30 and TRBJ1-4, with 7 bases that match TRBD1. The CDR3 is 16 residues long. Germline V CDR1 and CDR2: GTSNPN, SVGIG (reference sequence). Germline trimming cut 7 bases from V and 0 bases from J; bases unmatched to any gene: 11. CDR3 sequence reads: CAYKEGAGATNEKLFF. Here the CDR3 DNA reads TGTGCCTACAAGGAGGGGGCAGGCGCAACTAATGAAAAACTGTTTTTT.

The rearrangement joins TRBV6-6 to TRBJ1-2, with 8 bases identical to TRBD1. The CDR3 sequence is 16 residues long. The junction had 7 bases not matched to a gene; V was cut back by 0 bases and J by 4 bases. Germline CDR1 is MNHNY and CDR2 is SVGAGI (reference sequence). CDR3 bases: TGTGCCAGCAGTTACTCGACAGGGGCCCCTTCCTATGGCTACACCTTC. This codes for CASSYSTGAPSYGYTF.

The rearrangement joins TRBV24-1 to TRBJ2-2, with 10 positions matching TRBD1. The CDR3 has 17 amino acids. Germline values: CDR1 KGHDR, CDR2 SFDVKD. The J segment lost 2 bases and the V segment lost 4 bases, leaving 6 bases of the junction unmatched. In DNA, the CDR3 is TGTGCCACCAGTGACCCGGGGACAGGGGCTAACACCGGGGAGCTGTTTTTT. It codes for CATSDPGTGANTGELFF.

The chain joins TRBV7-2 to TRBJ1-2; 9 bases match TRBD1. This CDR3 has 13 amino acids. J lost 6 bases, V lost 6 bases, and 5 bases had no gene match. Germline CDR1 is SGHTA and CDR2 is FQGNSA. This CDR3 reads CASSHRDRDGYTF. CDR3 bases: TGTGCCAGCAGTCACCGGGACAGGGATGGCTACACCTTC.